The clone carrying this T cell receptor beta chain has just one count. The data derive from a study of blood T cell repertoires in COVID-19. This CDR3 is built from 13 residues. In germline, CDR1 is SGHTA, CDR2 FQGTGA. The V and J ends lost 5 bases and 7 bases respectively, with 14 bases between them. Libraries were prepared by immunoSEQ multiplex PCR; TCRdb keeps only in-frame clonotypes and omits some of them. In the table there are roughly 400,000 clones, roughly 89% of which are singletons. Recovered participants had two consecutive negative NP/OP PCR tests, healthcare professional clearance, or symptom resolution.

The receptor was derived from a woman in her thirties who had recovered from COVID-19. This chain joins TRBV7-3 and TRBJ2-5, with D uncertain. The sample taken for sequencing was PBMCs or T cells enriched from blood (not recorded which). The CDR3 is CASSLDPSGTQYF. The CDR3 bases are TGTGCCAGCAGCCTAGACCCCTCCGGGACCCAGTACTTC.